Sequencing of this T cell receptor (beta chain) was carried out in a study of control samples from healthy donors and cancer patients (dated by TCRdb to the early 2020s). Library prep was done by the immunoSEQ multiplex PCR assay. Sourced from immuneACCESS, this table was stored by TCRdb with only in-frame sequences that have V and J called. A share of the clones is absent; for the studies checked, an unresolved V gene accounts for under half, and the remainder has no known explanation. A total of tens of thousands of clones appear in this sample, around 94% of them only once. In total, the top ten clones hold about 24% of the sample. In regard to this clone: Its target antigen remains unknown. No much larger clone is present one base from it, and per-base qualities are unavailable.

V is reduced by 5 bases and J by 5 bases, leaving a spacing of 27 bases between them. The CDR3, from cysteine to phenylalanine, totals 18 residues. The read is trimmed to its CDR3 DNA, 54 bases read in frame from base 1. Sequences LNHNV (CDR1) and YYDKDF (CDR2) are obtained from the germline V gene (reference sequence). The sequence is built from TRBV15 and TRBJ2-5, with a tentative D call of TRBD1 or TRBD2, each matching 5 bases. This TCR came from a man aged 55-75 years in good health. The sample taken for sequencing was blood. The CDR3 corresponds to CATSSKEEITRDGETQYF. The DNA reads as follows: TGTGCCACCAGCTCAAAGGAAGAGATAACAAGGGACGGGGAGACCCAGTACTTC. The variable domain in full, with residues beyond the CDR3 obtained from the reference TRBV15 and TRBJ2-5 genes, is DAMVIQNPRYQVTQFGKPVTLSCSQTLNHNVMYWYQQKSSQAPKLLFHYYDKDFNNEADTPDNFQSRRPNTSFCFLDIRSPGLGDTAMYLCATSSKEEITRDGETQYFGPGTRLLVL.